These 12 T cell receptor beta chains share one sample of origin, sequenced in a study of beta chain features in type 1 diabetes (dated by TCRdb to the late 2010s). Libraries were built with the immunoSEQ multiplex PCR assay. The entire amount of isolated RNA was reverse transcribed using the High Capacity cDNA Reverse Transcription Kit, so the sequenced TCRB transcripts were expressed ones. The source is immuneACCESS, and TCRdb retained only in-frame sequences with V and J called. Part of the clones is not carried over; for the studies checked, unresolved V genes explain less than half of this, and the remainder is unexplained. The sample table shows more than 300,000 clones, and more than 12% are seen once. The biggest ten clones account for about 0.02% of the sample. The sequencing input was naive CD4+ T cells from blood. The cell subset or site label, read with the paper, signifies: true naive CD4+ T cells. These receptors originate from a woman aged 18-30 years in good health.

CDR3 sequence reads: CASSLVRYEQYF. The CDR3 region has the DNA TGTGCCAGCAGCTTGGTCAGGTACGAGCAGTACTTC. The V gene is TRBV13, the J gene TRBJ2-5; D not resolved. The J call could be wrong; TRBJ2-7 is a better fit for the DNA end. CDR3 length: 12 residues. Germline V CDR1 and CDR2: PRHDT, FYEKMQ (reference sequence).

The rearrangement links TRBV2 to TRBJ2-7; unclear D gene. Germline CDR1 is SNHLY and CDR2 is FYNNEI. The CDR3 has 13 residues. With 1 base removed from V and 2 bases from J, the gap between germline ends came to 6 bases. CDR3 bases: TGTGCCAGCAGTGAAGAGGCGGCCTACGAGCAGTACTTC. Translation: CASSEEAAYEQYF. The full variable domain, its missing parts supplied by reference TRBV2 and TRBJ2-7, is EPEVTQTPSHQVTQMGQEVILRCVPISNHLYFYWYRQILGQKVEFLVSFYNNEISEKSEIFDDQFSVERPDGSNFTLKIRSTKLEDSAMYFCASSEEAAYEQYFGPGTRLTVT.

V and J are TRBV20-1 and TRBJ2-4; D is unclear. Trimming took off 5 bases at V and 5 bases at J, with 4 bases between the two ends. CDR3 size: 10 residues. CDR1 and CDR2 (germline): DFQATT, SNEGSKA (reference sequence). CDR3 sequence reads: CSAPENIQYF. For the CDR3, the DNA is TGCAGTGCTCCGGAAAACATTCAGTACTTC.

This clone was seen a handful of times. The rearrangement links TRBV6-5 to TRBJ1-1; 7 bases map to TRBD1. V lost 4 bases and J lost 2; bases outside the gene matches: 7. The CDR3 contains 15 residues. CDR1 is MNHEY and CDR2 is SVGAGI in the germline V gene. The CDR3 region is CASSFLRDRNTEAFF. The CDR3 DNA reads as TGTGCCAGCAGTTTCCTCCGGGACAGAAACACTGAAGCTTTCTTT.

CDR3 DNA: TGTGCCATCAGTGAGATGGACAGGGGGTCCAGTGAAGCTTTCTTT. Its translation is CAISEMDRGSSEAFF. V is TRBV10-3 and J is TRBJ1-1, with 10 bases lining up with TRBD1. Germline V CDR1 and CDR2: ENHRY, SYGVKD. V was clipped by 2 bases and J by 7 bases; unmatched bases: 7. This CDR3 comprises 15 residues.

This chain links TRBV4-1 with TRBJ2-5; a possible D gene is TRBD1 (6 bases). Germline CDR1 MGHRA, CDR2 YSYEKL. The V end lost 1 base, the J end lost 4 bases, and 13 bases lay between the germline ends. The CDR3 covers 15 residues. CDR3 region: CASSQAGTRGETQYF. DNA of the CDR3: TGCGCCAGCAGCCAAGCCGGGACAAGAGGAGAGACCCAGTACTTC.

The chain carries TRBV9 and TRBJ2-2, with D perhaps matching TRBD1 (5 bases). Germline V gene sequence: CDR1 SGDLS, CDR2 YYNGEE. The V gene lost 1 base and the J gene lost 0 bases, with 10 bases spanning the gap. The CDR3 runs to 16 residues. The CDR3 nucleotides read TGTGCCAGCAGCGTAAATACAGGAACGAACACCGGGGAGCTGTTTTTT. It is translated as CASSVNTGTNTGELFF.

This clone was seen more than once but under ten times. The J gene is TRBJ2-3, the V gene TRBV18; D is perhaps TRBD2 (5 bases). The CDR3 is 15 residues long. Trimming took off 6 bases at V and 2 bases at J, with 15 bases between the two ends. Germline CDR1 and CDR2: KGHSH and LQKENI. The CDR3 is CASSPREAFTDTQYF. CDR3 coding DNA: TGTGCCAGCTCGCCCCGGGAAGCTTTCACAGATACGCAGTATTTT.

This clone was picked up a small number of times. In DNA form, the CDR3 reads TGTGCCAGCAGCTTAACATTAGCGGGGGGAGAGACCCAGTACTTC. Translated: CASSLTLAGGETQYF. This chain uses TRBV7-3 with TRBJ2-5, with 10 bases fitting TRBD2. V lost 0 bases to trimming and J lost 4 bases; unmatched junction nucleotides: 2. The germline CDR1 and CDR2 sequences are SGHTA and FQGTGA. The CDR3 runs 15 residues.

Only a few counts were recorded for this clone. The genes are TRBV7-9 and TRBJ2-7; 9 bases agree with TRBD1. The CDR3 is 14 amino acids. Per germline, CDR1 SEHNR and CDR2 FQNEAQ (reference sequence). V lost 4 bases and J lost 2; bases outside the gene matches: 3. CDR3 bases: TGTGCCAGCAGCTGGGGGGACAGGGCCTACGAGCAGTACTTC. Translation gives CASSWGDRAYEQYF.

V usage is TRBV28 and J usage is TRBJ2-7, with 9 positions matching TRBD1. Trimming took 2 bases from V and 2 from J; bases not matched to a gene: 10. CDR1 is MDHEN, CDR2 SYDVKM, per germline. The CDR3 is 17 amino acids. The CDR3 here is CASSLLGYGQGTYEQYF. CDR3 coding DNA: TGTGCCAGCAGTTTACTGGGGTACGGACAGGGGACCTACGAGCAGTACTTC.

A few counts support this clone. The chain carries TRBV25-1 and TRBJ1-5; D uncertain. With 4 bases removed from V and 5 bases from J, the gap between germline ends came to 9 bases. Germline values: CDR1 MGHDK, CDR2 SYGVNS. The CDR3 sequence is 13 residues long. CDR3 in DNA: TGTGCCAGCAGTGGGCCTCCCTATCAGCCCCAGCATTTT. The encoded protein is CASSGPPYQPQHF. Filled out from reference TRBV25-1 and TRBJ1-5, the complete variable domain reads EADIYQTPRYLVIGTGKKITLECSQTMGHDKMYWYQQDPGMELHLIHYSYGVNSTEKGDLSSESTVSRIRTEHFPLTLESARPSHTSQYLCASSGPPYQPQHFGDGTRLSIL.